The sequence of this TCR beta chain was determined in a study of neurological immune-mediated disorders. Study results and caveats: TCR clonal expansion peaked in HTLV-1-associated myelopathy patients and was lowest in multiple sclerosis patients.

TCRdb passed the 5' RACE reads through MiXCR, listing each CDR3 protein once. The table records roughly 34,000 distinct CDR3 sequences, over 4% of them present only once. This clonotype was seen many times. Antigen: not known. V lost 3 bases to trimming and J lost 0 bases, with 9 bases between them. The CDR3 totals 15 residues. The chain is built from TRBV12-3 or TRBV12-4 and TRBJ2-1; tentatively, D is TRBD1 or TRBD2 (5 bases each). The sequencing sample was made of PBMCs. The TCR comes from a man younger than 30 in good health. CDR3 region: CASSLGRSSYNEQFF. In DNA form, the CDR3 reads TGTGCCAGCAGTTTGGGACGAAGCTCCTACAATGAGCAGTTCTTC.